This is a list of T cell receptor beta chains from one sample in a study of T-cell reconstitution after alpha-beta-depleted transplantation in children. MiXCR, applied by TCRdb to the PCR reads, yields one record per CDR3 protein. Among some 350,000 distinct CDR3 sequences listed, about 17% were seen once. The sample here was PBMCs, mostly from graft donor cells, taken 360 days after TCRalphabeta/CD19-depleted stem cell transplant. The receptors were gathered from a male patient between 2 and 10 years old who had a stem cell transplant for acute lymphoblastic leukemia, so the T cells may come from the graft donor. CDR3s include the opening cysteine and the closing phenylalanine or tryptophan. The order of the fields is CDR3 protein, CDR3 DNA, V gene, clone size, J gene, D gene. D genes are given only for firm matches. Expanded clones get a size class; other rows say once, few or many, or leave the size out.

CASSPDSGTAAYNEQFF TGTGCCAGCAGTCCGGATTCCGGGACAGCAGCCTACAATGAGCAGTTCTTC TRBV12-3/TRBV12-4 few TRBJ2-1 TRBD1
CASSSRPGLLADTQYF TGTGCCAGCAGTTCCCGACCGGGACTCTTGGCAGATACGCAGTATTTT TRBV27 . TRBJ2-3 .
CASSLYGDRGGVREQFF TGTGCCAGCAGCTTATATGGGGACAGGGGCGGGGTAAGGGAGCAGTTCTTC TRBV7-3 many TRBJ2-1 TRBD1
CASRSQLTYEQYF TGTGCCAGCAGATCTCAATTAACCTACGAGCAGTACTTC TRBV5-8 few TRBJ2-7 .
CATSRVGAVEKLFF TGTGCCACCAGCAGAGTAGGGGCAGTAGAAAAACTGTTTTTT TRBV15 few TRBJ1-4 .
CASSLVSRGETQYF TGTGCCAGCAGTTTGGTGTCTCGAGGAGAGACCCAGTACTTC TRBV12-3/TRBV12-4 . TRBJ2-5 .
CAISSGQGGYEETQYF TGTGCCATCAGTTCCGGACAGGGAGGTTATGAAGAGACCCAGTACTTC TRBV10-3 few TRBJ2-5 TRBD1
CASSAAGLLYNEQFF TGTGCCAGCAGCGCGGCCGGGCTCTTATATAATGAGCAGTTCTTC TRBV6-2/TRBV6-3 few TRBJ2-1 .
CASSLSGRYNEQFF TGTGCCAGCAGCTTAAGCGGGAGGTACAATGAGCAGTTCTTC TRBV7-3 many TRBJ2-1 TRBD2
CASSLKAGRTDTQYF TGTGCCAGCAGTTTAAAAGCGGGCCGCACAGATACGCAGTATTTT TRBV27 . TRBJ2-3 .
CSVESSGMGVHEQFF TGCAGCGTTGAGTCTAGCGGGATGGGCGTCCATGAGCAGTTCTTC TRBV29-1 . TRBJ2-1 TRBD2
CSARIPGLKVYNEQFF TGCAGTGCTAGAATACCGGGACTAAAAGTCTACAATGAGCAGTTCTTC TRBV20-1 few TRBJ2-1 TRBD2
CASSQDTGQGSYEQYF TGCGCCAGCAGCCAAGATACAGGACAGGGTTCCTACGAGCAGTACTTC TRBV4-3 . TRBJ2-7 TRBD1